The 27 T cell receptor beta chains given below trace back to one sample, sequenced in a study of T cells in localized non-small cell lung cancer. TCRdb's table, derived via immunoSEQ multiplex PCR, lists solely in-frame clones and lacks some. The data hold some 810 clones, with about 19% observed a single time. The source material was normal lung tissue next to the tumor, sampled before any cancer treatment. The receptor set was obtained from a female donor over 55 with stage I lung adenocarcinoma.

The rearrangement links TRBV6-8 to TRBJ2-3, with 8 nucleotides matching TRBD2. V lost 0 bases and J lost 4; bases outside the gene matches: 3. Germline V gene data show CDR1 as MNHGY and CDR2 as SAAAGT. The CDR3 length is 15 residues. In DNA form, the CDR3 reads TGTGCCAGCAGTTACTCCAGCGGGAGCTCAGATACGCAGTATTTT. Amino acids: CASSYSSGSSDTQYF.

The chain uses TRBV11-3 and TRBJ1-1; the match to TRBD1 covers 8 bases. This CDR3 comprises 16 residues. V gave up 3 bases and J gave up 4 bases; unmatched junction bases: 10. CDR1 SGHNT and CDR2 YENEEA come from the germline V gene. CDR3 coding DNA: TGTGCCAGCAGCTTGTGGCAGGGGGCGTCTGTCACTGAAGCTTTCTTT. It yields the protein CASSLWQGASVTEAFF.

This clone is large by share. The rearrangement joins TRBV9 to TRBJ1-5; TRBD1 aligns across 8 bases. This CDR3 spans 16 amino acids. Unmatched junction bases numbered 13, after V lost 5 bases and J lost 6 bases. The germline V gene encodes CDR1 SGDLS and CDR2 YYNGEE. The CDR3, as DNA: TGTGCCAGCAGTATGGGGACAGGCACGGTCAGTCAGCCCCAGCATTTT. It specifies CASSMGTGTVSQPQHF.

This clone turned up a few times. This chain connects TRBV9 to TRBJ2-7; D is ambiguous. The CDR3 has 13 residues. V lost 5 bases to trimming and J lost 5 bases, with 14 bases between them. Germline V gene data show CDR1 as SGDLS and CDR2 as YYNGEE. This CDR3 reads CASSLGKRNEQYV. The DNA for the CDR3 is TGTGCCAGCAGTCTAGGGAAAAGGAACGAGCAGTACGTC.

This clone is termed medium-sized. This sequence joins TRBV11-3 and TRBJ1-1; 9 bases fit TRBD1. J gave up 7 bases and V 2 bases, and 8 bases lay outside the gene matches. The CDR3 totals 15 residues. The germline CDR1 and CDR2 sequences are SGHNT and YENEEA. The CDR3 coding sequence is TGTGCCAGCAGCTTACAGGGACAGGGAGGCTATGAAGCTTTCTTT. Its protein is CASSLQGQGGYEAFF.

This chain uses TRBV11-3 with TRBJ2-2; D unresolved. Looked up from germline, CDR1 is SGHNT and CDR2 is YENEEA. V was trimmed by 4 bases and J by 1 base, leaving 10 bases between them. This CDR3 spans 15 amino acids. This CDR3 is CASSSFMGNTGELFF. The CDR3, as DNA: TGTGCCAGCAGCTCCTTTATGGGGAACACCGGGGAGCTGTTTTTT.

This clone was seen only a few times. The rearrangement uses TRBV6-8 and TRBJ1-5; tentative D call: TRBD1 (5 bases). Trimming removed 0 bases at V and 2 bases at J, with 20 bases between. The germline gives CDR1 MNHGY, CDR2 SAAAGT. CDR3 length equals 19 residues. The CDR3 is CASSYSGTSGGLGNQPQHF. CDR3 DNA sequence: TGTGCCAGCAGTTACTCCGGGACGAGTGGGGGGTTAGGCAATCAGCCCCAGCATTTT.

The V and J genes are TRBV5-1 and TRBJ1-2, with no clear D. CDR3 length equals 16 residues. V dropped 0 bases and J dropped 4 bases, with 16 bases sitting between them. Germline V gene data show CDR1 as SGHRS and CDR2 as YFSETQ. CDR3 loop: CASSLDIVGYGYGYTF. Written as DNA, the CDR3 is TGCGCCAGCAGCTTGGATATAGTCGGGTACGGCTATGGCTACACCTTC.

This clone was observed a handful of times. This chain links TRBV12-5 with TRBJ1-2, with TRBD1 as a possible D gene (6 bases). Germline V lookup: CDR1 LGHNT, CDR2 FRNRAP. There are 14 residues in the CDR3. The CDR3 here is CASIEGGGAGGYTF. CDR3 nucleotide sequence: TGTGCCAGCATCGAAGGGGGGGGCGCGGGCGGCTACACCTTC.

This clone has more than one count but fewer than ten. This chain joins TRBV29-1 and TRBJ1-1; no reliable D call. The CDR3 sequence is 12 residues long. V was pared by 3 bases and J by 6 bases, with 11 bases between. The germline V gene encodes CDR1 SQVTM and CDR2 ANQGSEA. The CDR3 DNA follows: TGCAGCGTTGAGAGGGCTGGGGCTGAAGCTTTCTTT. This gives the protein CSVERAGAEAFF.

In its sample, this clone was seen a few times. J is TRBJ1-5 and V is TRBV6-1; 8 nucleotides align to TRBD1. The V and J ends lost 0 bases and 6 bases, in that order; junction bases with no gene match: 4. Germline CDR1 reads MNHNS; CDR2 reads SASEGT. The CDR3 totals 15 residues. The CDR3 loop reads CASSEASQGGQPQHF. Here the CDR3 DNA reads TGTGCCAGCAGTGAAGCGTCACAGGGGGGTCAGCCCCAGCATTTT.

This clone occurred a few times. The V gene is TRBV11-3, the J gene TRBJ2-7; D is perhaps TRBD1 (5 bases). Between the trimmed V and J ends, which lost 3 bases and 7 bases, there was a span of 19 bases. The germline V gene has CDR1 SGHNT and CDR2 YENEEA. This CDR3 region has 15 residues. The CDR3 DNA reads TGTGCCAGCAGCTTGACGACAGCTACCTACGATGAGCAGTACTTC. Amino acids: CASSLTTATYDEQYF.

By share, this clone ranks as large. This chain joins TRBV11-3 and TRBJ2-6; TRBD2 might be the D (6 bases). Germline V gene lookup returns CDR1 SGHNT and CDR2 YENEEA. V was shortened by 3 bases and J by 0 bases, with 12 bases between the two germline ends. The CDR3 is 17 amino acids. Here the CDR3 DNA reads TGTGCCAGCAGCTTGGATCGGGAGAGCTCTGGGGCCAACGTCCTGACTTTC. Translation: CASSLDRESSGANVLTF.

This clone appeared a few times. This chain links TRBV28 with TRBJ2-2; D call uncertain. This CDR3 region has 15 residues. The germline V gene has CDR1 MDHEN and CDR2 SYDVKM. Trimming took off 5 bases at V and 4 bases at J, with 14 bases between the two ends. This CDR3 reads CASSPTDRFTGELFF. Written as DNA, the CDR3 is TGTGCCAGCAGTCCGACCGACCGATTCACCGGGGAGCTGTTTTTT.

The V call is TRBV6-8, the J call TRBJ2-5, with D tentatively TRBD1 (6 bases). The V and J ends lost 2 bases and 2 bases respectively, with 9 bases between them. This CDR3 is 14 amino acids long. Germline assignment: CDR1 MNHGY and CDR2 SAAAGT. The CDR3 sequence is CASSYGQGQETQYF. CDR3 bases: TGTGCCAGCAGTTACGGCCAGGGGCAAGAGACCCAGTACTTC.

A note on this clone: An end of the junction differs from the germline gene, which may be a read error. CDR3: CASSDSSGSTGELFF. In nucleotides, the CDR3 is TGTGCCAGCAGTGACTCTAGCGGGAGCACCGGGGAGCTGTTTTTT. The chain is built from TRBV6-8 and TRBJ2-2, with 10 nucleotides matching TRBD2. Germline V gives CDR1 MNHGY, CDR2 SAAAGT. The CDR3 spans 15 residues.

Here the CDR3 DNA reads TGTGCCAGCAGTGTACAGCAGATTAGCAATCAGCCCCAGCATTTT. It codes for CASSVQQISNQPQHF. The V and J genes are TRBV9 and TRBJ1-5; D not certain. The CDR3 loop spans 15 amino acids. V lost 5 bases and J lost 0, with 12 bases in between. Germline V gene sequence: CDR1 SGDLS, CDR2 YYNGEE.

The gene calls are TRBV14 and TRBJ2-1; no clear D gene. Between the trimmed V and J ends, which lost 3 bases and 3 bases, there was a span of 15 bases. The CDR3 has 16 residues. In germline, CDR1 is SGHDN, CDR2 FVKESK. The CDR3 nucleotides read TGTGCCAGCAGCCAGGCGCGAGGTCTCAACTACAATGAGCAGTTCTTC. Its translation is CASSQARGLNYNEQFF. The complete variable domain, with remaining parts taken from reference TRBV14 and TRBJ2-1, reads EAGVTQFPSHSVIEKGQTVTLRCDPISGHDNLYWYRRVMGKEIKFLLHFVKESKQDESGMPNNRFLAERTGGTYSTLKVQPAELEDSGVYFCASSQARGLNYNEQFFGPGTRLTVL.

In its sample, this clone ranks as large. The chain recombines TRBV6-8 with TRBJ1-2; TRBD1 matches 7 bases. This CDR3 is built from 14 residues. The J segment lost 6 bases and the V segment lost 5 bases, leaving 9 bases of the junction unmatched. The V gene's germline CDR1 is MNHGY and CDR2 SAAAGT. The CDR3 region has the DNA TGTGCCAGCAGTAGATCCGGGACAGCAGATGGCTACACCTTC. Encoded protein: CASSRSGTADGYTF.

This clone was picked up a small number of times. CDR3 residues: CASGQQGMNTEAFF. Here the CDR3 DNA reads TGTGCCAGTGGTCAACAGGGGATGAACACTGAAGCTTTCTTT. This chain links TRBV19 with TRBJ1-1; 7 nucleotides match TRBD1. V was pared by 8 bases and J by 0 bases, with 6 bases of the junction left unmatched. The CDR3 extends over 14 amino acids. In germline, CDR1 is LNHDA, CDR2 SQIVND (reference sequence).

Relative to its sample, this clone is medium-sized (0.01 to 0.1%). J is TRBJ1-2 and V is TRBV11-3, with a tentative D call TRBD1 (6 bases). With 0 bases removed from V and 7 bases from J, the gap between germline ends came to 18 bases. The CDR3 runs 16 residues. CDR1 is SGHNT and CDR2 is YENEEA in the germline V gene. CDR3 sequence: CASSLDNRARGSGYTF. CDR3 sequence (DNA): TGTGCCAGCAGCTTAGATAATCGGGCCAGGGGAAGTGGCTACACCTTC. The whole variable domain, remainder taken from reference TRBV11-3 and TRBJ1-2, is EAGVVQSPRYKIIEKKQPVAFWCNPISGHNTLYWYLQNLGQGPELLIRYENEEAVDDSQLPKDRFSAERLKGVDSTLKIQPAELGDSAVYLCASSLDNRARGSGYTFGSGTRLTVV.

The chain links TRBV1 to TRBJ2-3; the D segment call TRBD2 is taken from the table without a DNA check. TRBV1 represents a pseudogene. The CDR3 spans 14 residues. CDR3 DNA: TGCGCCAGCAGCCAAGCCCTGAGAGAAGATACGCAGTATTTT. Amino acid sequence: CASSQALREDTQYF.

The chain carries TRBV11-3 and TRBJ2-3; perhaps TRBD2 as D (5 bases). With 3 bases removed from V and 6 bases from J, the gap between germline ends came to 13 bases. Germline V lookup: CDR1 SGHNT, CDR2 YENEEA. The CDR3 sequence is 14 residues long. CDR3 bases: TGTGCCAGCAGCTTGGGTCTAGCCAGGGATACGCAGTATTTT. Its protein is CASSLGLARDTQYF.

CDR3 in DNA: TGCGCCAGCAGCTCCACGAGCGGGAGCCACAATGAGCAGTTCTTC. Its protein is CASSSTSGSHNEQFF. V and J are TRBV5-1 and TRBJ2-1, with 8 nucleotides matching TRBD2. Looked up from germline, CDR1 is SGHRS and CDR2 is YFSETQ. CDR3 length: 15 residues. The V and J ends lost 3 bases and 5 bases, in that order; junction bases with no gene match: 7.

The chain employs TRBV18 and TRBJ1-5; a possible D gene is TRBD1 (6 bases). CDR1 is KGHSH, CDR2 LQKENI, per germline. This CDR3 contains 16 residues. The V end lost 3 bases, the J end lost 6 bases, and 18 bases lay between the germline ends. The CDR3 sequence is CASSPFGRGEGQPQHF. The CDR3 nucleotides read TGTGCCAGCTCACCTTTTGGCAGGGGCGAGGGTCAGCCCCAGCATTTT.

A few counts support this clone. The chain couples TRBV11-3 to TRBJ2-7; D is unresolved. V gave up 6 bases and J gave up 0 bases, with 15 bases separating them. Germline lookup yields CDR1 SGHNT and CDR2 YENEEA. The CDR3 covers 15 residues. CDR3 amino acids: CASRNSDLSSYEQYF. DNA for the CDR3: TGTGCCAGCAGAAACAGCGACTTGAGCTCCTACGAGCAGTACTTC.

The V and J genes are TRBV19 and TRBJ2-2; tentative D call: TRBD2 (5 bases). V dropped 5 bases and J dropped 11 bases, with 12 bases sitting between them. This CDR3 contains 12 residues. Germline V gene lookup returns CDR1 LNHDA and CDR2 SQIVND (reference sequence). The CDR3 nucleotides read TGTGCCAGTAGTCCCGGACTTTTTGAGCTGTTTTTT. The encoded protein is CASSPGLFELFF. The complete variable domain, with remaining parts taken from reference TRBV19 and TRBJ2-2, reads DGGITQSPKYLFRKEGQNVTLSCEQNLNHDAMYWYRQDPGQGLRLIYYSQIVNDFQKGDIAEGYSVSREKKESFPLTVTSAQKNPTAFYLCASSPGLFELFFGEGSRLTVL.